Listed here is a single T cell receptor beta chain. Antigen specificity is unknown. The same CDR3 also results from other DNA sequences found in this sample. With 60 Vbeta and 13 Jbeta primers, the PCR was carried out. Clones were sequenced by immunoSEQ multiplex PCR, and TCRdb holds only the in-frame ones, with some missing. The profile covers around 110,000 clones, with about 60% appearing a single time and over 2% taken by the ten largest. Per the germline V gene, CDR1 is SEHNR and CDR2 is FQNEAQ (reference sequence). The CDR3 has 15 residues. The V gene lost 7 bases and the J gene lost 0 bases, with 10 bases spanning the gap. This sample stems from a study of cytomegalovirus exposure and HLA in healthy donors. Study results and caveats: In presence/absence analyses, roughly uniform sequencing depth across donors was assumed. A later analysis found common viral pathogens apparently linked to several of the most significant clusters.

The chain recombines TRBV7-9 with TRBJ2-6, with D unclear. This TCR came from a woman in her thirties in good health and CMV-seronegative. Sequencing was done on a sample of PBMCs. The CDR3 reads CASTIQTSGANVLTF. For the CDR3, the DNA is TGTGCCAGCACCATACAAACCTCTGGGGCCAACGTCCTGACTTTC.